This T cell receptor beta chain is from a study of T-cell memory formation after mild COVID-19. Study-level results: There was no confirmation that second-wave clones peaking on day 37 were SARS-CoV-2 specific. CD4+ contracting clones were mainly CM and EM; CD8+ ones, EMRA. The appearance of some responding clones in pre-infection memory suggested that cross-reactive memory joined.

TCR alpha and TCR beta cDNA libraries with sample barcodes and UMIs came from 5'RACE using constant-segment primers. TCRdb re-called the 5' RACE reads with MiXCR, one entry per CDR3 protein. Of hundreds of thousands of distinct CDR3 sequences listed, about 16% are singletons. As regards this clonotype: Its antigen is not identified.

The CDR3 is 16 amino acids. The V and J ends lost 3 bases and 0 bases, in that order; junction bases with no gene match: 8. Germline V lookup: CDR1 SGDLS, CDR2 YYNGEE. The clonotype was recovered from a man between 18 and 29 years old who had mild COVID-19 (a few samples of this study predate the infection). Cell type and time point are not known. Material for sequencing was PBMCs or a T cell subset sorted from them (not recorded which). The J gene is TRBJ2-5, the V gene TRBV9; 7 nucleotides line up with TRBD1. The CDR3, as DNA: TGTGCCAGCAGCGGAAGCCCGAGGGGGCACCAAGAGACCCAGTACTTC. Protein sequence: CASSGSPRGHQETQYF.